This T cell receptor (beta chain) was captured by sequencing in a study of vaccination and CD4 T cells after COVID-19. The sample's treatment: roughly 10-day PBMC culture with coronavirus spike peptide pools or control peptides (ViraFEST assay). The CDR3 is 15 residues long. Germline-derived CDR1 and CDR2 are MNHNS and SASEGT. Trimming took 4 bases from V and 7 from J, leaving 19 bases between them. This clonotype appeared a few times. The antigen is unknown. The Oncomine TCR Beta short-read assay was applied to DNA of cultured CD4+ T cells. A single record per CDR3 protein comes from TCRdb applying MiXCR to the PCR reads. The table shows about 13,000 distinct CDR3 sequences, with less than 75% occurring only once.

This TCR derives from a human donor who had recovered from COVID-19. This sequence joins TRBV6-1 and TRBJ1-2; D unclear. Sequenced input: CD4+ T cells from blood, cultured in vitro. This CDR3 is CASSAPVHLSIGYTF. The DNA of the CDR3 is TGTGCCAGCAGTGCACCTGTACATTTATCTATTGGCTACACCTTC.